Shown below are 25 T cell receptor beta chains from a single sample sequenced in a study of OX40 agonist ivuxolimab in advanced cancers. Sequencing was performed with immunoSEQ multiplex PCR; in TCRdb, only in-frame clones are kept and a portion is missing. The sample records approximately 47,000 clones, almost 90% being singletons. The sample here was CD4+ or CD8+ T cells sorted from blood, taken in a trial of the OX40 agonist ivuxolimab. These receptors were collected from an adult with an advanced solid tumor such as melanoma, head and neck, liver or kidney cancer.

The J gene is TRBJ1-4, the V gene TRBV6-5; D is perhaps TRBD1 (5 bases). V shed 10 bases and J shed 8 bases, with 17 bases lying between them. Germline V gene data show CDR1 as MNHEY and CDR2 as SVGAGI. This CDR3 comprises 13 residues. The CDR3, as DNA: TGTGCCACTCAGGGCAGGGTAGACGAAAAACTGTTTTTT. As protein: CATQGRVDEKLFF.

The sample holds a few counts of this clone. CDR3 region: CAWNRRSSGNTIYF. Written as DNA, the CDR3 is TGTGCCTGGAATCGCCGGAGCTCTGGAAACACCATATATTTT. The V gene is TRBV30, the J gene TRBJ1-3, with D unresolved. V was trimmed by 4 bases and J by 0 bases, leaving 10 bases between them. This CDR3 region has 14 residues. The germline gives CDR1 GTSNPN, CDR2 SVGIG (reference sequence).

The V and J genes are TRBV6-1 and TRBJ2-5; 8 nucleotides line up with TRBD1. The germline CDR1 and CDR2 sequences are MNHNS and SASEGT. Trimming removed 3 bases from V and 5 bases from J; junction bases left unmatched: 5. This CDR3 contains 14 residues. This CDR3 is CASSDGQGGETQYF. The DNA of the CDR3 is TGTGCCAGCAGTGACGGACAGGGTGGCGAGACCCAGTACTTC.

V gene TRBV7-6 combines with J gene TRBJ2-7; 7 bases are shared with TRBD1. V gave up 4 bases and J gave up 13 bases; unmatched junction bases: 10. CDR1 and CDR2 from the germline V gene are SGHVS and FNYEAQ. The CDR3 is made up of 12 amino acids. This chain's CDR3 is CASSSAYRGFYF. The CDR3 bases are TGTGCCAGCAGCTCTGCTTACAGGGGTTTCTACTTC.

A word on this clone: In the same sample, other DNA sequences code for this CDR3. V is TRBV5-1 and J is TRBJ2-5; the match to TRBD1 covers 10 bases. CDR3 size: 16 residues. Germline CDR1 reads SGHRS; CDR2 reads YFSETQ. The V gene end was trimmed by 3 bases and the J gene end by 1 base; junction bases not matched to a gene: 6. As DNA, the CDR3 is TGCGCCAGCAGCTACGGGGACAGGGGAAGCCAAGAGACCCAGTACTTC. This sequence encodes CASSYGDRGSQETQYF. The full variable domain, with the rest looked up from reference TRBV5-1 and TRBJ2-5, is KAGVTQTPRYLIKTRGQQVTLSCSPISGHRSVSWYQQTPGQGLQFLFEYFSETQRNKGNFPGRFSGRQFSNSRSEMNVSTLELGDSALYLCASSYGDRGSQETQYFGPGTRLLVL.

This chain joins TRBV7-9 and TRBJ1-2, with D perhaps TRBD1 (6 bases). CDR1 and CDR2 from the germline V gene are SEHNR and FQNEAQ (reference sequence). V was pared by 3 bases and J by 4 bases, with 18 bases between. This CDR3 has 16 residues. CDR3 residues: CASSLGLGGLGYGYTF. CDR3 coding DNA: TGTGCCAGCAGCTTGGGCCTGGGGGGCCTTGGCTATGGCTACACCTTC.

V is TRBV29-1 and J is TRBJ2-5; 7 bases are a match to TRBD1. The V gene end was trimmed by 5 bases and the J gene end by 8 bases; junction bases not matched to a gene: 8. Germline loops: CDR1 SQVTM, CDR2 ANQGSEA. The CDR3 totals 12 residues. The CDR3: CSVPTGSGTQYF. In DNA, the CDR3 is TGCAGCGTTCCGACAGGGTCGGGAACCCAGTACTTC.

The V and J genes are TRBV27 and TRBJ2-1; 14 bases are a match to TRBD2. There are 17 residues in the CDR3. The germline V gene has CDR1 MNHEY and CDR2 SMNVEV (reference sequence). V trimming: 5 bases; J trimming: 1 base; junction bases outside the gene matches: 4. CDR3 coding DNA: TGTGCCAGCAGTCCCCGGACTAGCGGGAGGTCCTACAATGAGCAGTTCTTC. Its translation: CASSPRTSGRSYNEQFF.

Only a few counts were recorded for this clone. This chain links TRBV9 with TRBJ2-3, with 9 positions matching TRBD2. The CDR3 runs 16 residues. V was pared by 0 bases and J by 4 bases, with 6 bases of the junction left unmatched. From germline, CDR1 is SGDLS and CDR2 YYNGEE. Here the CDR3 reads CASSVGSGSGADTQYF. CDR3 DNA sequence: TGTGCCAGCAGCGTAGGTAGCGGGAGCGGGGCAGATACGCAGTATTTT. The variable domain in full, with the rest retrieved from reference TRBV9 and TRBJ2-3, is DSGVTQTPKHLITATGQRVTLRCSPRSGDLSVYWYQQSLDQGLQFLIQYYNGEERAKGNILERFSAQQFPDLHSELNLSSLELGDSALYFCASSVGSGSGADTQYFGPGTRLTVL.

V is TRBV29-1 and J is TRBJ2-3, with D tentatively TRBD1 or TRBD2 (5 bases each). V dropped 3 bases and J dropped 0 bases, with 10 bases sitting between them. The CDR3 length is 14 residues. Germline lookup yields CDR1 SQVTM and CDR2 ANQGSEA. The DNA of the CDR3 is TGCAGCGTTGAGGGGACGGGAAGCACAGATACGCAGTATTTT. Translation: CSVEGTGSTDTQYF.

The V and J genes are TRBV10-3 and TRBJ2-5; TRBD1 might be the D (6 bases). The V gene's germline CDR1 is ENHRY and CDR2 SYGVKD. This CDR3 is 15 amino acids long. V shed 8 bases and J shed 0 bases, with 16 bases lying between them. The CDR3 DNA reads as TGTGCCATCGGGGGCACCAACACGTACCAAGAGACCCAGTACTTC. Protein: CAIGGTNTYQETQYF.

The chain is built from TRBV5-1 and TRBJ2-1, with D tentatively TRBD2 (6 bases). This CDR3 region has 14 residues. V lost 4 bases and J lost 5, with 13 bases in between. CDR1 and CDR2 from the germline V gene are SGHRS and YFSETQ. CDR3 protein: CASSPGDADNEQFF. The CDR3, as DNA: TGCGCCAGCAGCCCGGGAGACGCCGACAATGAGCAGTTCTTC.

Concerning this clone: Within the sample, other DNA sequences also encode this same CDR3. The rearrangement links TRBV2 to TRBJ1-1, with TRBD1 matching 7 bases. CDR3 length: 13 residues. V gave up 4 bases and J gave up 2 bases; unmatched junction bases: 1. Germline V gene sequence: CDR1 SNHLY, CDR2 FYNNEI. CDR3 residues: CASSGQGNTEAFF. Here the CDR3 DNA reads TGTGCCAGCAGTGGACAGGGCAACACTGAAGCTTTCTTT.

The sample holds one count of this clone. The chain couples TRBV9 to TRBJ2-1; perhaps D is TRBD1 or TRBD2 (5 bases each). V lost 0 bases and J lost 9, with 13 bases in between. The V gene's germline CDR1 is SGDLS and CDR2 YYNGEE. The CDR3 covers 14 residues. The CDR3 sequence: CASSVASGRSEQFF. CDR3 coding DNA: TGTGCCAGCAGCGTAGCTTCGGGGCGGAGTGAGCAGTTCTTC.

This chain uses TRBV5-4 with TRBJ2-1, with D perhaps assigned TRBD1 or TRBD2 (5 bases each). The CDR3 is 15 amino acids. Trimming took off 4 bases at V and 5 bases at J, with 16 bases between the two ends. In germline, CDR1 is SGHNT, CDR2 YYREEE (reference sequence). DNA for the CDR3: TGTGCCAGCAGCAAAGGCGGGCAGGGAGACAATGAGCAGTTCTTC. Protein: CASSKGGQGDNEQFF. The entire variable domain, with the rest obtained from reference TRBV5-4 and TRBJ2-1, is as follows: ETGVTQSPTHLIKTRGQQVTLRCSSQSGHNTVSWYQQALGQGPQFIFQYYREEENGRGNFPPRFSGLQFPNYSSELNVNALELDDSALYLCASSKGGQGDNEQFFGPGTRLTVL.

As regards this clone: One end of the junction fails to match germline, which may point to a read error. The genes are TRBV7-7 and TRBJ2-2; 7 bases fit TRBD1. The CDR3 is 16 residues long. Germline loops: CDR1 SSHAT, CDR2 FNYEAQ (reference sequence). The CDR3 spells CASSPTGIIDTGELFF. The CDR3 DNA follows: TGTGCTAGCAGCCCGACAGGGATTATCGACACCGGGGAGCTGTTTTTT.

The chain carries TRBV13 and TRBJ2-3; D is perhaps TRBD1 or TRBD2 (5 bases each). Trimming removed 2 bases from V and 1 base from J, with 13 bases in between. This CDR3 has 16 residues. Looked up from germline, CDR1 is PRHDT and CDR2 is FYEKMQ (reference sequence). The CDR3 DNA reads TGTGCCAGCAGCTTAAGATGGCGAGGGGGCACAGATACGCAGTATTTT. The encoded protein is CASSLRWRGGTDTQYF.

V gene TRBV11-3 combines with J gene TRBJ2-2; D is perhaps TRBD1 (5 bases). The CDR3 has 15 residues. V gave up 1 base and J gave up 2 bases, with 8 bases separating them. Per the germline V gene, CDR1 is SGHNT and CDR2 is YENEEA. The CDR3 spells CASSLVTVNTGELFF. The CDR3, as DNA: TGTGCCAGCAGCTTAGTGACAGTTAACACCGGGGAGCTGTTTTTT.

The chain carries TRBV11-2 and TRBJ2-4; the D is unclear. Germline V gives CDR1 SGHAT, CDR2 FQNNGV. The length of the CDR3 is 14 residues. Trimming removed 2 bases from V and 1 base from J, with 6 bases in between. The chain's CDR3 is CASSLRAAKNIQYF. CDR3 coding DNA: TGTGCCAGCAGCTTAAGGGCGGCCAAAAACATTCAGTACTTC. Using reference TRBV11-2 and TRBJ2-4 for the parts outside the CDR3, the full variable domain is EAGVAQSPRYKIIEKRQSVAFWCNPISGHATLYWYQQILGQGPKLLIQFQNNGVVDDSQLPKDRFSAERLKGVDSTLKIQPAKLEDSAVYLCASSLRAAKNIQYFGAGTRLSVL.

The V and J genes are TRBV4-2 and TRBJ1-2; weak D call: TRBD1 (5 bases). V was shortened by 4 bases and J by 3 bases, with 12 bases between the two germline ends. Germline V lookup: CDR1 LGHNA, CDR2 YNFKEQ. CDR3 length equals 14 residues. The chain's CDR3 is CASSPARGDYGYTF. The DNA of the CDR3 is TGTGCCAGCAGCCCGGCCCGGGGGGACTATGGCTACACCTTC.

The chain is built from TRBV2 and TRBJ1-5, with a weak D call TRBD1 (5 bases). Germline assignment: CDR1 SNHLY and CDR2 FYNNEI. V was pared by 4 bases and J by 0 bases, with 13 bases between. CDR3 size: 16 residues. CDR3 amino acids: CASSATGLYSNQPQHF. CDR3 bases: TGTGCCAGCAGTGCAACAGGACTTTATAGCAATCAGCCCCAGCATTTT. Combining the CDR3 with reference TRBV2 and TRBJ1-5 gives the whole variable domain EPEVTQTPSHQVTQMGQEVILRCVPISNHLYFYWYRQILGQKVEFLVSFYNNEISEKSEIFDDQFSVERPDGSNFTLKIRSTKLEDSAMYFCASSATGLYSNQPQHFGDGTRLSIL.

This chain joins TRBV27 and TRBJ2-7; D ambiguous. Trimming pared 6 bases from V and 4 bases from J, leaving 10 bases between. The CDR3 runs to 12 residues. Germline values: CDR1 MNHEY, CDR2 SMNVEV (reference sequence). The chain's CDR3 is CASRGKGYEQYF. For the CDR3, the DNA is TGTGCCAGCAGAGGGAAAGGGTACGAGCAGTACTTC.

CDR3 region: CASSLDRGNTGELFF. CDR3 DNA sequence: TGTGCCAGCAGCTTGGACAGGGGAAACACCGGGGAGCTGTTTTTT. This chain links TRBV5-4 with TRBJ2-2; 7 nucleotides align to TRBD1. This CDR3 has 15 residues. Germline-derived CDR1 and CDR2 are SGHNT and YYREEE (reference sequence). The J segment lost 2 bases and the V segment lost 0 bases, leaving 1 base of the junction unmatched.

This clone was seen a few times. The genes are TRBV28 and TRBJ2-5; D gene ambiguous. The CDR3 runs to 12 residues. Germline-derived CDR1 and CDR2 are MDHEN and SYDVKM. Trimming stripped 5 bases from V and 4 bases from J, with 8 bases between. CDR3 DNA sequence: TGTGCCAGCAGTCCCCCCGGAGAGACCCAGTACTTC. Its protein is CASSPPGETQYF.

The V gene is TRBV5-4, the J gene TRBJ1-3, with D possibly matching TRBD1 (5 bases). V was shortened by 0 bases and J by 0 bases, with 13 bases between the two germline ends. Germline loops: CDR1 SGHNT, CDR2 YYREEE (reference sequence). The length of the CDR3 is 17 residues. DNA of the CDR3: TGTGCCAGCAGCTTGGGGCAGGGTCTTATCTCTGGAAACACCATATATTTT. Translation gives CASSLGQGLISGNTIYF.